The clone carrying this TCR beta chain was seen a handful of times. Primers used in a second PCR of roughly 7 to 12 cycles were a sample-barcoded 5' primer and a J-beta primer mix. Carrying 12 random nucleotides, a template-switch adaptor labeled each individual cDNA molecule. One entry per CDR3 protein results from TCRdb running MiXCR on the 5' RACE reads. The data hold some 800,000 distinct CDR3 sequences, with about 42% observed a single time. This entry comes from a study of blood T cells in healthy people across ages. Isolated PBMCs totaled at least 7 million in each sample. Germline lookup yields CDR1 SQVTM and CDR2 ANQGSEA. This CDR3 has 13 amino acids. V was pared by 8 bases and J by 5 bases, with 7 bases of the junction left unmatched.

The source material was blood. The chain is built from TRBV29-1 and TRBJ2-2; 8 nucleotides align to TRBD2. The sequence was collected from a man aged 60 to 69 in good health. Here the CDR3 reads CSFRGGVTGELFF. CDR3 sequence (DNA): TGCAGCTTCCGGGGGGGAGTAACCGGGGAGCTGTTTTTT.